This is a list of T cell receptor beta chains from one sample in a study of T cells in narcolepsy. The repertoire was sequenced with immunoSEQ multiplex PCR; TCRdb's copy has only in-frame clones and lacks some. Among about 33,000 clones listed, 85% to 90% were seen once. The specimen was CD45RA- memory CD4+ T cells from PBMCs. The receptors derive from a human donor with narcolepsy. CDR3s leave out the opening cysteine and the closing phenylalanine or tryptophan. Each record gives: D gene, V gene, J gene, CDR3 protein. A D gene is named only where the DNA matches it firmly.

D: TRBD2; V: TRBV6-4; J: TRBJ2-7; CDR3: ASSDASGTIFYEQY
D: NA; V: TRBV28; J: TRBJ2-3; CDR3: ASLIGGGGGADTQY
D: NA; V: TRBV27; J: TRBJ2-2; CDR3: ASSPYPTSNTGELF
D: NA; V: TRBV5-8; J: TRBJ1-1; CDR3: ASSLALTGGHGSEAF
D: NA; V: TRBV6-5; J: TRBJ1-6; CDR3: ASSQSRGRSPLH
D: NA; V: TRBV19; J: TRBJ1-2; CDR3: ASSVAGRGGYT
D: TRBD2; V: TRBV2; J: TRBJ2-5; CDR3: ASSPGLAGLTQY
D: TRBD1; V: TRBV19; J: TRBJ2-4; CDR3: ASSIRDRNIQY
D: TRBD1; V: TRBV5-1; J: TRBJ2-1; CDR3: ASSKDRGTDEQF
D: TRBD1; V: TRBV19; J: TRBJ1-4; CDR3: ASSRGGFDEKLF
D: NA; V: TRBV5-1; J: TRBJ2-3; CDR3: ASKMRGTDTQY
D: NA; V: TRBV6-6; J: TRBJ2-3; CDR3: ASSMRLEDTQY
D: NA; V: TRBV11-2; J: TRBJ1-5; CDR3: ASSADHYSNQPQH
D: NA; V: TRBV6-5; J: TRBJ1-5; CDR3: ASHIGSSGNQPQH
D: NA; V: TRBV7-9; J: TRBJ1-4; CDR3: ASSPAPPGDNEKLF
D: NA; V: TRBV11-2; J: TRBJ1-4; CDR3: ASSYTGQGFSVKEKLF
D: NA; V: TRBV27; J: TRBJ1-6; CDR3: ASSLRDEYNSPLH
D: TRBD1; V: TRBV7-2; J: TRBJ1-1; CDR3: ASSANRGFRAF
D: TRBD1; V: TRBV5-1; J: TRBJ1-1; CDR3: ASSFEQGGIGTEAF
D: TRBD2; V: TRBV28; J: TRBJ2-3; CDR3: ASASGTSDTQY
D: NA; V: TRBV11-2; J: TRBJ1-2; CDR3: ASSLVDLNGYT
D: TRBD1; V: TRBV7-9; J: TRBJ2-3; CDR3: ASSSNTGEDTQY
D: NA; V: TRBV7-2; J: TRBJ1-3; CDR3: ASSPWGAGNTIY
D: NA; V: TRBV9; J: TRBJ1-1; CDR3: ASSVVPAGNTEAF
D: NA; V: TRBV14; J: TRBJ1-1; CDR3: ASRWGVNTEAF
D: NA; V: TRBV7-2; J: TRBJ2-2; CDR3: ASSFGQEVTGELF
D: NA; V: TRBV6-5; J: TRBJ1-1; CDR3: ASSYSISIGNTEAF
D: TRBD2; V: TRBV4-3; J: NA; CDR3: ASSQGVLAGGGTYEQY
D: NA; V: TRBV30; J: TRBJ1-2; CDR3: AWTPFNYGYT
D: NA; V: TRBV5-4; J: TRBJ2-7; CDR3: ASSLISAYEQY